The 8 T cell receptor beta chains presented below share a single source sample, sequenced in a study of regulatory T cells in long-lasting Graves disease. Time point noted: newly diagnosed GD, antithyroid drugs for less than 3 months. Extracted PBMC RNA gave rise to the TCR library. HTBI primers from iRepertoire and Arm-PCR of CDR3 regions yielded the TCR beta libraries. TCRdb redid the calling of the multiplex PCR reads with MiXCR, one entry per CDR3 protein. The sample includes about 450,000 distinct CDR3 sequences, around 15% of them seen just once. These data were likewise used in another study, on T cells in Graves' hyperthyroidism and ophthalmopathy.

Here the sequenced sample was peripheral blood mononuclear cells (PBMCs), taken at new diagnosis, from a patient treated with antithyroid drugs. Receptor source: a woman between 45 and 60 years old with Graves disease.

This clonotype was seen more than once but under ten times. The chain combines TRBV29-1 with TRBJ2-7; D is uncertain. V was clipped by 2 bases and J by 7 bases, with 18 bases between them. Germline CDR1 and CDR2: SQVTM and ANQGSEA. This CDR3 region has 14 residues. The CDR3 is CSVENQLAVGEQYF. CDR3 coding DNA: TGCAGCGTTGAAAATCAGTTGGCGGTGGGAGAGCAGTACTTC.

This clonotype was seen repeatedly, ten times or more. CDR3 coding DNA: TGTGCCAGCAGCTTAGGGGGCCCCGGCTCCTACGAGCAGTACTTC. Encoded protein: CASSLGGPGSYEQYF. The V and J genes are TRBV11-2 and TRBJ2-7; D is possibly TRBD1 (5 bases). Between the trimmed V and J ends, which lost 1 base and 0 bases, there was a span of 10 bases. The CDR3 length is 15 residues. Germline CDR1 reads SGHAT; CDR2 reads FQNNGV.

The CDR3 loop is CASSESGGYSPLHF. As DNA, the CDR3 is TGTGCCAGCAGTGAATCCGGGGGCTATTCACCCCTCCACTTT. The rearrangement uses TRBV25-1 and TRBJ1-6, with D tentatively TRBD1 (6 bases). This CDR3 has 14 residues. Trimming shortened V by 1 base and J by 8 bases, and 9 bases separated the two germline ends. Per germline, CDR1 MGHDK and CDR2 SYGVNS.

The chain employs TRBV24-1 and TRBJ2-1, with 10 bases fitting TRBD1. Germline V gives CDR1 KGHDR, CDR2 SFDVKD. The CDR3 consists of 17 residues. Trimming took 5 bases from V and 7 from J; bases not matched to a gene: 13. The CDR3 is CATSAAGGTGVVNEQFF. The CDR3 DNA sequence: TGTGCCACCAGTGCCGCAGGCGGGACAGGGGTTGTTAATGAGCAGTTCTTC.

This clonotype was detected a few times. V gene TRBV29-1 combines with J gene TRBJ1-5; D perhaps matches TRBD1 (5 bases). The V and J ends lost 5 bases and 3 bases respectively, with 14 bases between them. The CDR3 consists of 14 residues. Germline V gives CDR1 SQVTM, CDR2 ANQGSEA. This CDR3 is CSVSGPTPNQPQHF. CDR3 DNA: TGCAGCGTTTCAGGGCCCACCCCCAATCAGCCCCAGCATTTT.

This clonotype has only a few counts. The chain recombines TRBV12-3 or TRBV12-4 with TRBJ1-1; 9 nucleotides align to TRBD1. The CDR3 length is 16 residues. The ends lost 5 bases at V and 0 bases at J; junction bases unmatched: 7. The CDR3: CASSRDRDYMNTEAFF. CDR3 in DNA: TGTGCCAGCAGTCGGGACAGGGACTACATGAACACTGAAGCTTTCTTT.

This clonotype was detected ten times or more. V usage is TRBV7-3 and J usage is TRBJ2-1; TRBD2 aligns across 9 bases. Germline V gene lookup returns CDR1 SGHTA and CDR2 FQGTGA. Trimming removed 0 bases from V and 5 bases from J; junction bases left unmatched: 11. The CDR3 loop spans 18 amino acids. The CDR3: CASSLTEASGIRDNEQFF. CDR3 sequence (DNA): TGTGCCAGCAGCTTAACCGAGGCTAGCGGGATAAGGGACAATGAGCAGTTCTTC.

This clonotype was counted ten times or more. The rearrangement joins TRBV7-3 to TRBJ2-3; no firm D call. The CDR3 runs to 13 residues. CDR1 is SGHTA and CDR2 is FQGTGA in the germline V gene. Deletions cut 3 bases from V and 1 base from J, with 5 bases between. CDR3: CASSFTGTDTQYF. DNA of the CDR3: TGTGCCAGCAGCTTCACCGGCACAGATACGCAGTATTTT. Using reference TRBV7-3 and TRBJ2-3 for the parts outside the CDR3, the full variable domain is GAGVSQTPSNKVTEKGKYVELRCDPISGHTALYWYRQSLGQGPEFLIYFQGTGAADDSGLPNDRFFAVRPEGSVSTLKIQRTERGDSAVYLCASSFTGTDTQYFGPGTRLTVL.